Listed here are 9 T cell receptor beta chains from one sample, sequenced in a study of cytomegalovirus exposure and HLA in healthy donors. Both 60 Vbeta primers and 13 Jbeta primers went into the PCR. Clones were read by immunoSEQ multiplex PCR, and TCRdb kept only the in-frame ones, dropping some. Among some 140,000 clones listed, under 80% were seen once. The sequenced material came from PBMCs. Receptors were obtained from a young man in good health and CMV-seronegative.

The chain has TRBV27 and TRBJ1-5, with a possible D match to TRBD1 (5 bases). The CDR3 is 16 amino acids. Per germline, CDR1 MNHEY and CDR2 SMNVEV (reference sequence). The V gene lost 0 bases and the J gene lost 6 bases, with 15 bases spanning the gap. In nucleotides, the CDR3 is TGTGCCAGCAGTTTATCCGGCCAACAGGTTGGTCAGCCCCAGCATTTT. Translating it yields CASSLSGQQVGQPQHF.

The chain is built from TRBV10-2 and TRBJ2-1; 9 bases agree with TRBD2. The CDR3 spans 16 residues. Germline CDR1 reads WSHSY; CDR2 reads SAAADI. V dropped 0 bases and J dropped 7; count of bases not matched to a gene: 7. The CDR3: CASSESGAGGRNEQFF. The DNA for the CDR3 is TGCGCCAGCAGTGAGTCGGGCGCGGGGGGGCGTAATGAGCAGTTCTTC.

The chain carries TRBV6-5 and TRBJ2-6; D is unresolved. Germline CDR1 MNHEY, CDR2 SVGAGI. The CDR3 is 15 residues long. Trimming pared 4 bases from V and 2 bases from J, leaving 9 bases between. The chain's CDR3 is CASSSEDTGANVLTF. The CDR3 bases are TGTGCCAGCAGTTCAGAAGACACTGGGGCCAACGTCCTGACTTTC.

This rearrangement joins TRBV30 to TRBJ2-3, with 7 bases that match TRBD2. The trim removed 6 bases at V and 1 base at J, leaving 4 bases unmatched. Germline V CDR1 and CDR2: GTSNPN, SVGIG (reference sequence). This CDR3 contains 13 residues. The CDR3 spells CACGGGGTDTQYF. The CDR3 DNA follows: TGTGCCTGCGGCGGGGGTGGCACAGATACGCAGTATTTT.

This clone was counted between two and nine times. In nucleotides, the CDR3 is TGCGCCAGCAGCGGCGGGGGGGCAGATACGCAGTATTTT. Protein: CASSGGGADTQYF. The rearrangement joins TRBV5-1 to TRBJ2-3; 9 bases map to TRBD2. The CDR3 has 13 residues. With 4 bases clipped from V and 4 bases from J, the junction kept 1 base outside the gene matches. The germline V gene encodes CDR1 SGHRS and CDR2 YFSETQ.

This clone has only a few counts. The chain combines TRBV28 with TRBJ1-5, with D tentatively TRBD1 (6 bases). The germline V gene encodes CDR1 MDHEN and CDR2 SYDVKM. The CDR3 loop spans 15 amino acids. Trimming removed 6 bases at V and 5 bases at J, with 17 bases between. The CDR3 DNA follows: TGTGCCAGCAGCTACGGAACAGGGTTCTATCAGCCCCAGCATTTT. Encoded protein: CASSYGTGFYQPQHF.

The CDR3 loop reads CASSLKGYGYTF. DNA of the CDR3: TGTGCCAGCAGCTTGAAGGGGTATGGCTACACCTTC. The V gene is TRBV5-6, the J gene TRBJ1-2, with D perhaps TRBD1 (5 bases). Per the germline V gene, CDR1 is SGHDT and CDR2 is YYEEEE. CDR3 length: 12 residues. V dropped 1 base and J dropped 5 bases, with 6 bases sitting between them.

This chain joins TRBV9 and TRBJ2-7; 7 bases fit TRBD1. Germline values: CDR1 SGDLS, CDR2 YYNGEE. The junction had 6 bases not matched to a gene; V was cut back by 0 bases and J by 6 bases. The CDR3 loop spans 14 amino acids. Written as DNA, the CDR3 is TGTGCCAGCAGCGTAGGACAGGGTGGAGGCGAGCAGTACTTC. The encoded protein is CASSVGQGGGEQYF.

V gene TRBV9 combines with J gene TRBJ2-5, with 7 bases aligning to TRBD2. The CDR3 contains 16 residues. The germline V gene encodes CDR1 SGDLS and CDR2 YYNGEE. V lost 0 bases to trimming and J lost 4 bases; unmatched junction nucleotides: 9. CDR3 in amino acids: CASSVGGREERETQYF. The CDR3 DNA sequence: TGTGCCAGCAGCGTAGGTGGGAGGGAGGAGAGAGAGACCCAGTACTTC.